This T cell receptor beta chain was identified in a study of T cell responses to AZD1222 COVID-19 vaccine. Broader study findings: Repertoire sampling occurred only after the peak T cell response. Vaccination with two AZD1222 doses was followed by a rise in Spike-specific TCR breadth and depth. Of the AZD1222 recipients, only 5 to 7 were seropositive at baseline.

Concerning this clone itself: Its matching antigen is unknown.

Germline CDR1 and CDR2: LNHDA and SQIVND (reference sequence). V dropped 3 bases and J dropped 0 bases, with 9 bases sitting between them. The CDR3 length is 15 residues. Combined were second doses at about 4 or about 12 weeks. Produced via immunoSEQ multiplex PCR; TCRdb's table is partial and in-frame only. The sample comprises about 86,000 clones, 88% of which are singletons, and roughly 7.2% rests with the top ten. This rearrangement joins TRBV19 to TRBJ1-3; weak D call: TRBD1 (6 bases). The sequence was obtained from an adult who received the AZD1222 COVID-19 vaccine. Here the sequenced sample was peripheral blood, taken 28 days after the second AZD1222 dose. CDR3 residues: CASSIDRYSGNTIYF. The CDR3, as DNA: TGTGCCAGTAGTATCGACAGGTACTCTGGAAACACCATATATTTT.